The 32 T cell receptor beta chains below all came from one sample that was sequenced in a study of siplizumab effects on memory and regulatory T cells. Assay: immunoSEQ multiplex PCR; the TCRdb copy retains only in-frame clones and omits some. Here the sample spans about 110,000 clones, roughly nine tenths being singletons. The source material was Tregs sorted from blood. The receptors originated from a human donor in good health.

V gene TRBV15 combines with J gene TRBJ2-7, with D unresolved. This CDR3 is built from 15 residues. The V gene's germline CDR1 is LNHNV and CDR2 YYDKDF (reference sequence). V lost 0 bases and J 2 bases, leaving 11 bases between the germline ends. In DNA form, the CDR3 reads TGTGCCACCAGCAGAGAAAAGGAGACGGCCTACGAGCAGTACTTC. Protein sequence: CATSREKETAYEQYF. The full variable domain, with the rest looked up from reference TRBV15 and TRBJ2-7, is DAMVIQNPRYQVTQFGKPVTLSCSQTLNHNVMYWYQQKSSQAPKLLFHYYDKDFNNEADTPDNFQSRRPNTSFCFLDIRSPGLGDTAMYLCATSREKETAYEQYFGPGTRLTVT.

A single count supports this clone. The rearrangement joins TRBV7-9 to TRBJ2-7; TRBD1 agrees at 8 bases. The CDR3 length is 13 residues. Germline loops: CDR1 SEHNR, CDR2 FQNEAQ (reference sequence). The V gene end was trimmed by 5 bases and the J gene end by 2 bases; junction bases not matched to a gene: 2. The CDR3 nucleotides read TGTGCCAGCAGCCCAGGGGGCACCTACGAGCAGTACTTC. Protein sequence: CASSPGGTYEQYF.

This chain connects TRBV6-1 to TRBJ2-1; 14 bases match TRBD2. Germline CDR1 reads MNHNS; CDR2 reads SASEGT. The CDR3 length is 16 residues. Trimming removed 0 bases from V and 8 bases from J; junction bases left unmatched: 3. CDR3 region: CASSEAGTSGSYEQFF. The CDR3 DNA sequence: TGTGCCAGCAGTGAAGCTGGGACTAGCGGGAGCTATGAGCAGTTCTTC.

This clone was seen only once. This chain links TRBV6-5 with TRBJ1-1, with 9 positions matching TRBD1. The CDR3 runs to 15 residues. Per the germline V gene, CDR1 is MNHEY and CDR2 is SVGAGI. With 7 bases clipped from V and 10 bases from J, the junction kept 16 bases outside the gene matches. CDR3 sequence: CASTYKWNGQGRAFF. The CDR3, as DNA: TGTGCCAGCACCTACAAATGGAATGGACAGGGGAGAGCTTTCTTT.

The rearrangement joins TRBV19 to TRBJ1-4; D is perhaps TRBD1 (6 bases). From germline, CDR1 is LNHDA and CDR2 SQIVND (reference sequence). The CDR3 loop spans 17 amino acids. The V and J ends lost 6 bases and 8 bases respectively, with 25 bases between them. The CDR3: CASRASLWGGVREKLFF. For the CDR3, the DNA is TGTGCCAGTAGGGCGTCGCTTTGGGGGGGCGTTCGAGAAAAACTGTTTTTT. Combining the CDR3 with reference TRBV19 and TRBJ1-4 gives the whole variable domain DGGITQSPKYLFRKEGQNVTLSCEQNLNHDAMYWYRQDPGQGLRLIYYSQIVNDFQKGDIAEGYSVSREKKESFPLTVTSAQKNPTAFYLCASRASLWGGVREKLFFGSGTQLSVL.

This chain joins TRBV2 and TRBJ1-1, with a possible D match to TRBD1 (5 bases). The CDR3 spans 11 residues. V lost 5 bases, J lost 9 bases, and 10 bases lay in between. Germline V lookup: CDR1 SNHLY, CDR2 FYNNEI. As DNA, the CDR3 is TGTGCCAGCAGTCCACAGGCTAAAGCTTTCTTT. Its protein product is CASSPQAKAFF.

The chain employs TRBV5-4 and TRBJ2-7; 7 nucleotides agree with TRBD1. V lost 4 bases and J lost 5; bases outside the gene matches: 9. CDR3 length: 14 amino acids. Germline CDR1 and CDR2: SGHNT and YYREEE (reference sequence). The DNA for the CDR3 is TGTGCCAGCAGCCCGGAACCACAGGGGAACGAGCAGTACTTC. Residues: CASSPEPQGNEQYF.

The rearrangement joins TRBV7-3 to TRBJ2-2; D is perhaps TRBD2 (5 bases). V lost 4 bases and J 0 bases, leaving 12 bases between the germline ends. CDR1 is SGHTA, CDR2 FQGTGA, per germline. The CDR3 loop spans 16 amino acids. The CDR3 is CASSYAGGANTGELFF. The CDR3 nucleotides are TGTGCCAGCAGCTACGCGGGTGGCGCGAACACCGGGGAGCTGTTTTTT. The full variable domain, with the rest looked up from reference TRBV7-3 and TRBJ2-2, is GAGVSQTPSNKVTEKGKYVELRCDPISGHTALYWYRQSLGQGPEFLIYFQGTGAADDSGLPNDRFFAVRPEGSVSTLKIQRTERGDSAVYLCASSYAGGANTGELFFGEGSRLTVL.

The chain has TRBV19 and TRBJ1-5; tentatively, D is TRBD1 (6 bases). CDR1 is LNHDA, CDR2 SQIVND, per germline (reference sequence). V lost 5 bases to trimming and J lost 9 bases, with 17 bases between them. The CDR3 extends over 14 amino acids. The CDR3, as DNA: TGTGCCAGTAGTGTTCTCCGGGACAAACGGCCCCAGCATTTT. This gives the protein CASSVLRDKRPQHF.

This clone was observed a few times. The gene calls are TRBV6-1 and TRBJ1-5; 10 bases line up with TRBD1. This CDR3 has 15 amino acids. Germline assignment: CDR1 MNHNS and CDR2 SASEGT. V gave up 1 base and J gave up 7 bases; unmatched junction bases: 4. Written as DNA, the CDR3 is TGTGCCAGCAGTGAAGGGGGACAGGGGAGCCAGCCCCAGCATTTT. It translates to CASSEGGQGSQPQHF.

The genes are TRBV19 and TRBJ2-1; TRBD2 aligns across 8 bases. The CDR3 length is 15 residues. CDR1 is LNHDA, CDR2 SQIVND, per germline (reference sequence). Trimming removed 2 bases from V and 4 bases from J; junction bases left unmatched: 4. CDR3 region: CASSITASGYNEQFF. CDR3 DNA sequence: TGTGCCAGTAGTATAACGGCTAGCGGGTACAATGAGCAGTTCTTC.

V is TRBV6-5 and J is TRBJ1-1; 9 bases map to TRBD1. With V trimmed by 0 bases and J by 6 bases, 5 bases remained unmatched. Looked up from germline, CDR1 is MNHEY and CDR2 is SVGAGI. This CDR3 is 15 amino acids long. Here the CDR3 reads CASSYSDRGASEAFF. In nucleotides, the CDR3 is TGTGCCAGCAGTTACTCGGACAGGGGCGCGTCTGAAGCTTTCTTT.

V is TRBV6-5 and J is TRBJ2-7; tentatively, D is TRBD1 (6 bases). Germline V gene lookup returns CDR1 MNHEY and CDR2 SVGAGI. The CDR3 is 16 amino acids. Trimming took 0 bases from V and 3 from J, leaving 15 bases between them. CDR3 residues: CASSYSGKGQLYEQYF. CDR3 DNA: TGTGCCAGCAGTTACTCCGGCAAAGGACAGCTCTACGAGCAGTACTTC.

This rearrangement joins TRBV9 to TRBJ2-2; TRBD2 matches 10 bases. The junction had 2 bases not matched to a gene; V was cut back by 0 bases and J by 6 bases. In germline, CDR1 is SGDLS, CDR2 YYNGEE. The CDR3 is made up of 15 amino acids. The CDR3 coding sequence is TGTGCCAGCAGCGTAGGTCTAGCGGGAGCCGGGGAGCTGTTTTTT. Protein product: CASSVGLAGAGELFF.

V usage is TRBV2 and J usage is TRBJ2-3, with D perhaps TRBD2 (6 bases). CDR3 length: 14 amino acids. Germline CDR1 SNHLY, CDR2 FYNNEI. V lost 10 bases and J 2 bases, leaving 16 bases between the germline ends. The CDR3 loop reads CAILLATFTDTQYF. In nucleotides, the CDR3 is TGTGCCATTCTTCTAGCGACTTTCACAGATACGCAGTATTTT.

This chain uses TRBV7-8 with TRBJ1-2; D is ambiguous. Germline V CDR1 and CDR2: SGHVS, FQNEAQ. There are 15 residues in the CDR3. Trimming stripped 4 bases from V and 6 bases from J, with 18 bases between. Here the CDR3 DNA reads TGTGCCAGCAGCTATTCCCCTATGGACTCCCATGGCTACACCTTC. Translation gives CASSYSPMDSHGYTF.

This chain uses TRBV27 with TRBJ1-2; D ambiguous. In germline, CDR1 is MNHEY, CDR2 SMNVEV (reference sequence). This CDR3 region has 15 residues. V shed 0 bases and J shed 4 bases, with 12 bases lying between them. The CDR3 bases are TGTGCCAGCAGTTTATCGGGCCTGGCGGGCTATGGCTACACCTTC. Residues: CASSLSGLAGYGYTF.

The chain joins TRBV7-9 to TRBJ1-1, with 8 bases fitting TRBD1. Unmatched junction bases numbered 4, after V lost 5 bases and J lost 5 bases. The CDR3 covers 13 residues. Germline V gives CDR1 SEHNR, CDR2 FQNEAQ (reference sequence). Here the CDR3 DNA reads TGTGCCAGCAGCACACAGGGGGGAACTGAAGCTTTCTTT. Translating it yields CASSTQGGTEAFF.

The J gene is TRBJ2-7, the V gene TRBV6-5; 7 positions agree with TRBD2. The germline V gene encodes CDR1 MNHEY and CDR2 SVGAGI. This CDR3 contains 16 residues. J lost 2 bases, V lost 0 bases, and 7 bases had no gene match. This chain's CDR3 is CASSYSIPSGPYEQYF. CDR3 sequence (DNA): TGTGCCAGCAGTTACTCGATACCTAGCGGTCCCTACGAGCAGTACTTC.

This clone was seen once. The chain has TRBV11-1 and TRBJ1-3; tentatively, D is TRBD1 (6 bases). This CDR3 region has 15 residues. With 1 base removed from V and 4 bases from J, the gap between germline ends came to 11 bases. Looked up from germline, CDR1 is SGHAT and CDR2 is FQDESV (reference sequence). CDR3 coding DNA: TGTGCCAGCAGCTTAGACAGGGTGACAGGAAACACCATATATTTT. Translation: CASSLDRVTGNTIYF.

The rearrangement uses TRBV10-3 and TRBJ2-5; 7 bases fit TRBD1. Trimming removed 9 bases from V and 5 bases from J; junction bases left unmatched: 18. This CDR3 is 16 amino acids long. The germline gives CDR1 ENHRY, CDR2 SYGVKD. The CDR3 coding sequence is TGTGCCATTCAGCCGGCGACAGGGAATTCTGGCGAGACCCAGTACTTC. Amino acids: CAIQPATGNSGETQYF.

The chain couples TRBV30 to TRBJ1-5; no clear D gene. The V gene lost 0 bases and the J gene lost 2 bases, with 14 bases spanning the gap. The CDR3 sequence is 16 residues long. The V gene's germline CDR1 is GTSNPN and CDR2 SVGIG (reference sequence). The CDR3 nucleotides read TGTGCCTGGAGTGTATCCGTTGGCTTGGGCAATCAGCCCCAGCATTTT. Translated: CAWSVSVGLGNQPQHF.

This rearrangement joins TRBV10-3 to TRBJ2-2; 9 bases align to TRBD2. With 11 bases clipped from V and 4 bases from J, the junction kept 5 bases outside the gene matches. The germline gives CDR1 ENHRY, CDR2 SYGVKD. This CDR3 spans 13 amino acids. Here the CDR3 reads CAARGLATGELFF. The DNA for the CDR3 is TGTGCCGCCCGGGGACTAGCCACCGGGGAGCTGTTTTTT.

The chain recombines TRBV9 with TRBJ1-2; maybe TRBD1 (5 bases). V lost 0 bases to trimming and J lost 0 bases, with 15 bases between them. This CDR3 is 17 amino acids long. The germline V gene has CDR1 SGDLS and CDR2 YYNGEE. CDR3: CASSVGSRGLANYGYTF. The CDR3 DNA follows: TGTGCCAGCAGCGTAGGCTCGAGGGGCTTAGCTAACTATGGCTACACCTTC.

The chain links TRBV6-1 to TRBJ2-3, with 8 nucleotides matching TRBD1. J was trimmed by 2 bases and V by 6 bases; bases with no gene match: 7. The CDR3 has 15 residues. CDR1 is MNHNS and CDR2 is SASEGT in the germline V gene. CDR3 coding DNA: TGTGCCAGCAGGGAACAGGGGGTTGTCACAGATACGCAGTATTTT. It specifies CASREQGVVTDTQYF.

The rearrangement joins TRBV18 to TRBJ2-7; tentatively, D is TRBD1 (5 bases). The CDR3 has 15 amino acids. V gave up 3 bases and J gave up 3 bases, with 15 bases separating them. Germline lookup yields CDR1 KGHSH and CDR2 LQKENI. Here the CDR3 reads CASSPGPTAGYEQYF. Written as DNA, the CDR3 is TGTGCCAGCTCACCGGGGCCGACAGCTGGCTACGAGCAGTACTTC.

The V call is TRBV2, the J call TRBJ2-2; either TRBD1 or TRBD2 may fit D (6 bases each). Germline values: CDR1 SNHLY, CDR2 FYNNEI. This CDR3 is built from 15 residues. Trimming took off 6 bases at V and 6 bases at J, with 17 bases between the two ends. This chain's CDR3 is CASSPWGASSGELFF. For the CDR3, the DNA is TGTGCCAGCAGCCCATGGGGGGCGAGCTCCGGGGAGCTGTTTTTT.

The chain has TRBV19 and TRBJ2-1, with D unclear. The germline V and J ends were trimmed by 3 bases and 4 bases, with 10 bases remaining between them. There are 14 residues in the CDR3. From germline, CDR1 is LNHDA and CDR2 SQIVND (reference sequence). Written as DNA, the CDR3 is TGTGCCAGTAGTATGGACCGGGTATACAATGAGCAGTTCTTC. This gives the protein CASSMDRVYNEQFF.

The genes are TRBV7-2 and TRBJ2-7; 10 nucleotides match TRBD1. This CDR3 comprises 15 residues. The V gene's germline CDR1 is SGHTA and CDR2 FQGNSA. The J segment lost 2 bases and the V segment lost 4 bases, leaving 5 bases of the junction unmatched. CDR3 nucleotides: TGTGCCAGCAGCTCCATAGGGACAGGGGCCTACGAGCAGTACTTC. It translates to CASSSIGTGAYEQYF.

The chain couples TRBV5-6 to TRBJ1-5; D uncertain. Trimming left V 4 bases short and J 2 bases short, with 13 bases between. The CDR3 runs to 15 residues. Germline V lookup: CDR1 SGHDT, CDR2 YYEEEE. CDR3 protein: CASSPRHGGNQPQHF. Written as DNA, the CDR3 is TGTGCCAGCAGCCCCCGGCATGGGGGCAATCAGCCCCAGCATTTT.

In its sample, this clone was seen once. J is TRBJ1-2 and V is TRBV20-1, with D possibly TRBD1 on 6 matching bases. In germline, CDR1 is DFQATT, CDR2 SNEGSKA (reference sequence). V dropped 4 bases and J dropped 8 bases, with 11 bases sitting between them. This CDR3 has 11 amino acids. The CDR3: CSANRDNGYTF. The CDR3 region has the DNA TGCAGTGCTAACCGGGACAACGGCTACACCTTC.

The chain employs TRBV6-1 and TRBJ2-7; 10 nucleotides agree with TRBD1. Germline CDR1 MNHNS, CDR2 SASEGT. The CDR3 contains 13 residues. Trimming at V came to 9 bases and at J to 4 bases, leaving 6 bases not matched to a gene. The CDR3 loop is CASTRDRGYEQYF. CDR3 in DNA: TGTGCCAGTACGAGGGACAGGGGTTACGAGCAGTACTTC.